Described below is a single T cell receptor (beta chain) sequence and its context. The antigen is unknown. Germline assignment: CDR1 LNHNV and CDR2 YYDKDF (reference sequence). The germline V and J ends were trimmed by 5 bases and 3 bases, with 7 bases remaining between them. This CDR3 has 13 residues. Primers included in the PCR were 60 Vbeta and 13 Jbeta primers. Libraries were prepared by immunoSEQ multiplex PCR; TCRdb keeps only in-frame clonotypes and omits some of them. The data show roughly 80,000 clones, roughly 80% seen once. This entry belongs to a study of cytomegalovirus exposure and HLA in healthy donors. Study-wide results and limits: A link between a missense DCLRE1C variant and TCR beta V- and J-gene trimming emerged from a later analysis. Excluded were some V segments that proved indistinguishable, including TRBV6-2 and TRBV6-3. Later analysis indicated greater clonal expansion among HLA-associated TCR beta chains than among equally common other chains. In a later analysis, common viral pathogens appeared linked to several of the most significant clusters.

The TCR sequence derives from a woman in her 50s in good health and CMV-seronegative. The chain links TRBV15 to TRBJ1-4, with D hard to call. What was sequenced was PBMCs. CDR3 protein: CATSVHANEKLFF. CDR3 nucleotides: TGTGCCACCAGCGTTCATGCTAATGAAAAACTGTTTTTT.